This T cell receptor (beta chain) was sequenced during a study of T cell responses to AZD1222 COVID-19 vaccine. With respect to this clone: Its antigen is currently unknown.

Overall study results and limits: No repertoire was sampled before or during the peak T cell response, only after it.

Germline CDR1 reads MNHEY; CDR2 reads SVGAGI. The CDR3 length is 14 residues. Trimming cost V 6 bases and J 2 bases; bases outside gene matches: 4. Generated by immunoSEQ multiplex PCR, the TCRdb table keeps only in-frame clones and is missing some. The table has tens of thousands of clones, about 93% seen once. The starting material was peripheral blood, obtained on day 0 of MenACWY control vaccination. The receptor comes from an adult in good health. This chain uses TRBV6-5 with TRBJ1-3; TRBD1 matches at 7 bases. DNA for the CDR3: TGTGCCAGCAGATCCGACAGGGCTGGAAACACCATATATTTT. Encoded protein: CASRSDRAGNTIYF.